This record covers a single T cell receptor beta chain. RNA in amounts of 0.5 to 1 ug was reverse transcribed with random hexamers. Amplification of the TCR beta CDR3 was carried out by immunoSEQ multiplex PCR, which spanned a total of 54 Vbeta and 13 Jbeta segments. Each CDR3 protein is one row after TCRdb ran MiXCR on the immunoSEQ multiplex PCR reads. The sample lists hundreds of thousands of distinct CDR3 sequences; roughly 96% were seen once. This entry belongs to a study of CD8 T cells in Susac syndrome. Germline V gene sequence: CDR1 DFQATT, CDR2 SNEGSKA (reference sequence). V lost 3 bases, J lost 0 bases, and 12 bases lay in between. The CDR3 has 15 amino acids. Sequencing targeted TCR beta in blood CD8+ and CD4+ T cells.

This TCR was recovered from a human donor with multiple sclerosis. The sample taken for sequencing was CD4+ T cells from PBMCs. The chain is built from TRBV20-1 and TRBJ1-5, with D perhaps matching TRBD1 (5 bases). The CDR3 protein is CSARIGGNSNQPQHF. CDR3 DNA sequence: TGCAGTGCTAGGATTGGGGGGAATAGCAATCAGCCCCAGCATTTT.